This record concerns one T cell receptor (beta chain) sequence. Its target is not known. These data belong to a study of T cell responses to AZD1222 COVID-19 vaccine. Study context: The analysis combined second doses at about 4 or about 12 weeks.

The protocol was immunoSEQ multiplex PCR, while the TCRdb copy is restricted to in-frame clones and leaves out a portion. The data show about 60,000 clones, about 86% seen once. Findings and caveats of the study: Donors skewed white British and female; clonal diversity was possibly underestimated. The study found Spike-specific TCR breadth and depth rose after two AZD1222 doses. Variant regions that are unmutated are reportedly the target of nearly half of spike-specific TCRs.

Germline V CDR1 and CDR2: SGHRS, YFSETQ. This CDR3 contains 16 residues. After removal of 5 bases from V and 9 bases from J, the junction contained 11 bases not matched to a gene. Sequenced here: peripheral blood, sampled on day 0 of AZD1222 vaccination. The chain couples TRBV5-1 to TRBJ2-1; 13 bases line up with TRBD2. This sequence originates from an adult in good health. Here the CDR3 DNA reads TGCGCCAGCAGTAGTACACTAGCGGGAGGGGTCGGTGAGCAGTTCTTC. Amino acid sequence: CASSSTLAGGVGEQFF.